This T cell receptor (beta chain) was sequenced for a study of control samples from healthy donors and cancer patients. The CDR3 consists of 17 residues. Germline assignment: CDR1 SGHTA and CDR2 FQGNSA. V gave up 0 bases and J gave up 0 bases, with 12 bases separating them. Generated by immunoSEQ multiplex PCR, the TCRdb table keeps only in-frame clones and is missing some. Of about 140,000 clones listed, about 90% are singletons. The sequenced sample consisted of blood. The receptor was isolated from a man aged 18 to 30 in good health. J is TRBJ1-5 and V is TRBV7-2; weak D call: TRBD1 (5 bases). The CDR3 region has the DNA TGTGCCAGCAGCTTAGCATTGGGGACTGCTAGCAATCAGCCCCAGCATTTT. Its protein is CASSLALGTASNQPQHF.